This T cell receptor (beta chain) was sequenced in a study of shared T cell receptors in the human thymus. Libraries were prepared by immunoSEQ multiplex PCR; TCRdb keeps only in-frame clonotypes and omits some of them. The sample lists about 380,000 clones, just under 95% occurring once. Trimming shortened V by 9 bases and J by 5 bases, and 13 bases separated the two germline ends. CDR1 MNHNS and CDR2 SASEGT come from the germline V gene. The CDR3 consists of 12 residues. The chain links TRBV6-1 to TRBJ1-2, with D perhaps matching TRBD1 (6 bases). Material: thymocytes. The TCR comes from a human donor. The CDR3 DNA reads as TGTGCCAGTCCCGGGACACCTTATGGCTACACCTTC. Translation: CASPGTPYGYTF.